This T cell receptor (beta chain) was identified in a study of blood T cell repertoires in COVID-19. About the research overall: PBMCs, B-cell-depleted T cells, or T cells were the source of the cDNA or gDNA that made up the material.

Repertoires were generated with immunoSEQ multiplex PCR, while TCRdb's copy carries only in-frame clones and drops some. The table lists about 140,000 clones, about 83% of them singletons. V lost 10 bases, J lost 0 bases, and 14 bases stayed unmatched. The CDR3 loop spans 18 amino acids. Germline V lookup: CDR1 ENHRY, CDR2 SYGVKD. Individuals aged about 18 to 89 years were recruited from around 22 US areas. The TCR comes from a woman aged 45-60 years with acute COVID-19. The material sequenced was PBMCs or T cells enriched from blood (not recorded which). This chain links TRBV10-3 with TRBJ1-3, with 11 bases lining up with TRBD1. The CDR3 sequence: CATRSGQGAVSSGNTIYF. In DNA form, the CDR3 reads TGTGCCACCCGGTCCGGACAGGGGGCTGTGAGCTCTGGAAACACCATATATTTT.